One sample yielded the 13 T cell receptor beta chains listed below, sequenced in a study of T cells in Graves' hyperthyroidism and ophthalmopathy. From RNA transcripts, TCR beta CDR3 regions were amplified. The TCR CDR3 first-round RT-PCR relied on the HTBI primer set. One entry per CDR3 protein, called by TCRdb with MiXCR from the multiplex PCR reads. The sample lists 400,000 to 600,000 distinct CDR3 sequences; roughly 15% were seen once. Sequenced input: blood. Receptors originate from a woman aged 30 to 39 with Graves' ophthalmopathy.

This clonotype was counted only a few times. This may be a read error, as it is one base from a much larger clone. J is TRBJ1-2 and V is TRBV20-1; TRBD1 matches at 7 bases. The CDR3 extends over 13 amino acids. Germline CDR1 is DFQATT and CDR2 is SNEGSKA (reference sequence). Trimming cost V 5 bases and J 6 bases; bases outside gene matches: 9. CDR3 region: CSASTGSGHGYTF. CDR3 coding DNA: TGCAGTGCTTCGACAGGGTCTGGACATGGCTACACCTTC.

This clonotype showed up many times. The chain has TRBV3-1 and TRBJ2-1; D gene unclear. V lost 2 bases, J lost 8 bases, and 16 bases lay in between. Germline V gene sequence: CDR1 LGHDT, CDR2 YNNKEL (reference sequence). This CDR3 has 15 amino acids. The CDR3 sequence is CASSQTYSGFDEQFF. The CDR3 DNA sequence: TGTGCCAGCAGCCAAACCTATTCCGGGTTCGATGAGCAGTTCTTC.

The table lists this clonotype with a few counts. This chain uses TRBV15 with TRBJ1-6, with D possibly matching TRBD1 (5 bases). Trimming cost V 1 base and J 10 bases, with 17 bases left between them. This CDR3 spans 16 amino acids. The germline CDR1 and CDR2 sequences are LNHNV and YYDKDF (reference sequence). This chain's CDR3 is CATSRVGQTPESPLHF. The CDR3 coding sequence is TGTGCCACCAGCAGAGTGGGGCAGACCCCCGAGTCACCCCTCCACTTT.

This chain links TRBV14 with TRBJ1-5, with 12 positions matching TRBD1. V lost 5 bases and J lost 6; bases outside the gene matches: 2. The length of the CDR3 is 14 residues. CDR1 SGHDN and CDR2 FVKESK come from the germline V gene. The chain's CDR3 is CASSGTGGSQPQHF. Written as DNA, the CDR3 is TGTGCCAGCAGCGGGACAGGGGGCAGTCAGCCCCAGCATTTT.

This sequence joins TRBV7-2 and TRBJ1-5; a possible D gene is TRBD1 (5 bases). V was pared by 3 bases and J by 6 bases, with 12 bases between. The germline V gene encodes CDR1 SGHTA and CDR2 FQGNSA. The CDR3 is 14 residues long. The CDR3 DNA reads TGTGCCAGCAGCTTTTTGGGGGGGGGTCAGCCCCAGCATTTT. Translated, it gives CASSFLGGGQPQHF.

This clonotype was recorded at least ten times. DNA for the CDR3: TGTGCCAGCAGTTACGAGTCGGATTCTAATCAGCCCCAGCATTTT. It is translated as CASSYESDSNQPQHF. This rearrangement joins TRBV6-2 or TRBV6-3 to TRBJ1-5; D gene ambiguous. Germline V lookup: CDR1 MNHEY, CDR2 SVGEGT. The CDR3 has 15 residues. The ends were cut back, 2 bases at V and 4 bases at J, with 12 bases in the middle.

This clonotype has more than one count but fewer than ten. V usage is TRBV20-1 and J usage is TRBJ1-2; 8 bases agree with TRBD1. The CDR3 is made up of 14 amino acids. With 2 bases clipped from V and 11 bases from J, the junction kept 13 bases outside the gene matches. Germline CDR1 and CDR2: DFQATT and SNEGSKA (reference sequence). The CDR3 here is CSARSVDRAMQYTF. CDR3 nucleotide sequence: TGCAGTGCTAGATCGGTGGACAGGGCGATGCAATACACCTTC.

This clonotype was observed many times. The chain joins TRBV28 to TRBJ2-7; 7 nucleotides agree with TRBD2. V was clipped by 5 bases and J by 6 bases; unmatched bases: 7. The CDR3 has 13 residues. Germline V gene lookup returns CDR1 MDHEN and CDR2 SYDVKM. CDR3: CASSRGVAVEQYF. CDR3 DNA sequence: TGTGCCAGCAGTCGGGGGGTGGCGGTCGAGCAGTACTTC.

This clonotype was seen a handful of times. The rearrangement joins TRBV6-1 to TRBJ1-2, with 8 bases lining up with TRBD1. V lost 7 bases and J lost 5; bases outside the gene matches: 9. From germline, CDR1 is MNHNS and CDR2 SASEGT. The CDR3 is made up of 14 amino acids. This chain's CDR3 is CASNPTGVDYGYTF. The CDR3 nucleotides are TGTGCCAGCAACCCGACAGGGGTCGATTATGGCTACACCTTC.

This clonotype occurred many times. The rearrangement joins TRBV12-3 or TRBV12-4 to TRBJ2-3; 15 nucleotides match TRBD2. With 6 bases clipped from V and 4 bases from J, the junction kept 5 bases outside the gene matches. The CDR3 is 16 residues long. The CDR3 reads CASRRTSGRDADTQYF. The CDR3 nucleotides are TGTGCCAGCAGGCGGACTAGCGGGAGGGATGCAGATACGCAGTATTTT.

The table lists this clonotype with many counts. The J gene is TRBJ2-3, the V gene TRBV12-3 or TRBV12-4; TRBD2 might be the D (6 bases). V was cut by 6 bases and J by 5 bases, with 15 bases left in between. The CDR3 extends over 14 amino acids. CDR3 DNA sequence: TGTGCCAGCAGGATCCCTGGGGGGAAAGATACGCAGTATTTT. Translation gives CASRIPGGKDTQYF.

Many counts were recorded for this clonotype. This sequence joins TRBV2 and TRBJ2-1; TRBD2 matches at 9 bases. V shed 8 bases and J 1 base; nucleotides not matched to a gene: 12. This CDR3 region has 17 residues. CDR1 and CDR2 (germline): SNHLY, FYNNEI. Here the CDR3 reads CASDPPLAGVSYNEQFF. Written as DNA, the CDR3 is TGTGCCAGCGATCCTCCCTTAGCGGGAGTTTCCTACAATGAGCAGTTCTTC.

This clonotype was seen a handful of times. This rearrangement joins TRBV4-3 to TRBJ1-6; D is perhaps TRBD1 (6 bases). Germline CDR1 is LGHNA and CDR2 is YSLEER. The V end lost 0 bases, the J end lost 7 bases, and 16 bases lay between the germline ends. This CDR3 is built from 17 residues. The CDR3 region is CASSQDHREKVNSPLHF. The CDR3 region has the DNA TGCGCCAGCAGCCAAGACCACAGGGAAAAAGTAAATTCACCCCTCCACTTT.